What follows are 30 T cell receptor beta chains derived from one specimen sequenced in a study of regulatory T cells in long-lasting Graves disease. Described time point: newly diagnosed GD, antithyroid drugs for less than 3 months. There was RNA extracted from PBMCs, and the TCR library was made from it. Arm-PCR of CDR3 regions and iRepertoire HTBI primers were used to build TCR beta libraries. Using its own MiXCR run on the multiplex PCR reads, TCRdb lists one record per CDR3 protein. This sample yields over 450,000 distinct CDR3 sequences, of which about 12% are seen a single time; roughly 8.9% belongs to the top ten. The same data also contributed to another study, on T cells in Graves' hyperthyroidism and ophthalmopathy.

The material sequenced was peripheral blood mononuclear cells (PBMCs), taken at new diagnosis, from a patient treated with antithyroid drugs. These receptors originate from a woman in her twenties or thirties with Graves disease.

This clonotype was counted ten times or more. This rearrangement joins TRBV2 to TRBJ1-2; possibly TRBD1 for D (5 bases). V lost 6 bases, J lost 5 bases, and 10 bases lay in between. This CDR3 contains 12 residues. The germline CDR1 and CDR2 sequences are SNHLY and FYNNEI. The CDR3 protein is CASRSGGYGYTF. The CDR3 region has the DNA TGTGCCAGCAGATCCGGGGGTTATGGCTACACCTTC.

The table lists this clonotype with many counts. The chain links TRBV3-1 to TRBJ2-4, with 10 bases fitting TRBD2. CDR1 and CDR2 from the germline V gene are LGHDT and YNNKEL (reference sequence). V lost 3 bases and J lost 4; bases outside the gene matches: 6. The CDR3 covers 16 residues. CDR3 sequence (DNA): TGTGCCAGCAGCCAGGTAGCGGGAGGAGGTAAAAACATTCAGTACTTC. Its protein is CASSQVAGGGKNIQYF.

For this clonotype: A much larger clonotype is one base distant, so this may be a read error. V gene TRBV27 combines with J gene TRBJ2-5; tentative D call: TRBD1 (6 bases). Trimming stripped 8 bases from V and 11 bases from J, with 21 bases between. Germline loops: CDR1 MNHEY, CDR2 SMNVEV (reference sequence). The CDR3 length is 13 residues. CDR3 amino acids: CASGDTAYNEQYF. CDR3 nucleotides: TGTGCCAGCGGGGACACTGCCTACAATGAGCAGTACTTC.

The J gene is TRBJ2-2, the V gene TRBV20-1; no clear D gene. Germline CDR1 is DFQATT and CDR2 is SNEGSKA (reference sequence). The V and J ends lost 0 bases and 3 bases respectively, with 8 bases between them. The CDR3 loop spans 14 amino acids. Here the CDR3 DNA reads TGCAGTGCTAGAGAGCCTTTCGACACCGGGGAGCTGTTTTTT. Its protein is CSAREPFDTGELFF.

This rearrangement joins TRBV6-1 to TRBJ2-3, with a possible D match to TRBD2 (6 bases). CDR3 length: 18 amino acids. V lost 1 base and J lost 2, with 19 bases in between. Germline V CDR1 and CDR2: MNHNS, SASEGT. CDR3 sequence reads: CASSEVAYGTFDTDTQYF. The CDR3 bases are TGTGCCAGCAGTGAAGTGGCTTACGGGACTTTTGACACAGATACGCAGTATTTT.

In regard to this clonotype: A far bigger clonotype differs at one base, so this is likely a read error. The genes are TRBV2 and TRBJ1-1; D is unclear. The germline gives CDR1 SNHLY, CDR2 FYNNEI. CDR3 length: 13 amino acids. CDR3 sequence reads: CAGSRHVNTEAFF. For the CDR3, the DNA is TGTGCCGGCAGTCGACACGTTAACACTGAAGCTTTCTTT. The variable domain in full, completed from reference TRBV2 and TRBJ1-1, reads EPEVTQTPSHQVTQMGQEVILRCVPISNHLYFYWYRQILGQKVEFLVSFYNNEISEKSEIFDDQFSVERPDGSNFTLKIRSTKLEDSAMYFCAGSRHVNTEAFFGQGTRLTVV.

This chain joins TRBV4-2 and TRBJ2-7, with D hard to call. The CDR3 is 14 residues long. Trimming pared 2 bases from V and 6 bases from J, leaving 14 bases between. CDR1 is LGHNA, CDR2 YNFKEQ, per germline. The CDR3 DNA reads as TGTGCCAGCAGCCAACAGGATTCAGTCACCGAGCAGTACTTC. Its translation: CASSQQDSVTEQYF.

This clonotype was recorded many times. The chain carries TRBV12-3 or TRBV12-4 and TRBJ1-2, with D possibly matching TRBD1 (5 bases). CDR3 length: 14 amino acids. V was clipped by 2 bases and J by 4 bases, with 11 bases between them. CDR3 in DNA: TGTGCCAGCAGTTTAAGACCAGACAGCTATGGCTACACCTTC. Protein product: CASSLRPDSYGYTF.

This clonotype has ten or more counts. J is TRBJ2-5 and V is TRBV3-1; maybe TRBD1 (5 bases). This CDR3 region has 14 residues. V lost 0 bases and J 3 bases, leaving 8 bases between the germline ends. Germline CDR1 reads LGHDT; CDR2 reads YNNKEL (reference sequence). This CDR3 is CASSQETAEETQYF. DNA of the CDR3: TGTGCCAGCAGCCAAGAGACAGCCGAAGAGACCCAGTACTTC.

The chain links TRBV7-8 to TRBJ1-5; D is ambiguous. The CDR3 is 15 amino acids. In germline, CDR1 is SGHVS, CDR2 FQNEAQ. V gave up 5 bases and J gave up 0 bases, with 11 bases separating them. CDR3 in amino acids: CASSPRQNSNQPQHF. The CDR3, as DNA: TGTGCCAGCAGCCCACGACAAAATAGCAATCAGCCCCAGCATTTT.

This clonotype was detected ten times or more. V and J are TRBV19 and TRBJ2-1; no definite D call. CDR3 length: 15 amino acids. Per germline, CDR1 LNHDA and CDR2 SQIVND (reference sequence). The V gene lost 2 bases and the J gene lost 0 bases, with 8 bases spanning the gap. This CDR3 is CASSIRATSYNEQFF. The CDR3 DNA follows: TGTGCCAGTAGTATAAGAGCTACCTCCTACAATGAGCAGTTCTTC.

This clonotype was found many times. The chain recombines TRBV9 with TRBJ2-1; 12 positions match TRBD2. This CDR3 spans 16 amino acids. Germline-derived CDR1 and CDR2 are SGDLS and YYNGEE. V dropped 4 bases and J dropped 8; count of bases not matched to a gene: 10. For the CDR3, the DNA is TGTGCCAGCAGCCGAACCGGGACTAGCGGGTCCGATGAGCAGTTCTTC. As protein: CASSRTGTSGSDEQFF. The variable domain in full, with the rest retrieved from reference TRBV9 and TRBJ2-1, is DSGVTQTPKHLITATGQRVTLRCSPRSGDLSVYWYQQSLDQGLQFLIQYYNGEERAKGNILERFSAQQFPDLHSELNLSSLELGDSALYFCASSRTGTSGSDEQFFGPGTRLTVL.

This clonotype came up a few times. The chain links TRBV19 to TRBJ2-1; the match to TRBD2 covers 9 bases. The CDR3 length is 20 residues. V lost 2 bases, J lost 3 bases, and 17 bases stayed unmatched. Germline CDR1 and CDR2: LNHDA and SQIVND (reference sequence). Written as DNA, the CDR3 is TGTGCCAGTAGTATAAGACGGGCGGCGGGAGGGCTTTATGGCTACAATGAGCAGTTCTTC. It is translated as CASSIRRAAGGLYGYNEQFF.

This clonotype was counted many times. The chain combines TRBV27 with TRBJ1-4; D perhaps matches TRBD1 (5 bases). The CDR3 extends over 14 amino acids. V was clipped by 3 bases and J by 6 bases, with 11 bases between them. Germline V gives CDR1 MNHEY, CDR2 SMNVEV (reference sequence). In DNA form, the CDR3 reads TGTGCCAGCAGTTTCCGGGGGATCGATGAAAAACTGTTTTTT. Amino acids: CASSFRGIDEKLFF.

This clonotype has only a few counts. The chain joins TRBV27 to TRBJ2-3, with 10 positions matching TRBD1. In germline, CDR1 is MNHEY, CDR2 SMNVEV (reference sequence). The CDR3 sequence is 18 residues long. Germline trimming cut 2 bases from V and 5 bases from J; bases unmatched to any gene: 13. CDR3 loop: CASSLVLPRQGAGDTQYF. Here the CDR3 DNA reads TGTGCCAGCAGTTTAGTTCTTCCGAGACAGGGGGCGGGAGATACGCAGTATTTT.

The table lists this clonotype with a few counts. V is TRBV5-1 and J is TRBJ1-1, with D perhaps matching TRBD1 (5 bases). There are 13 residues in the CDR3. CDR1 and CDR2 from the germline V gene are SGHRS and YFSETQ. Trimming shortened V by 0 bases and J by 6 bases, and 9 bases separated the two germline ends. This CDR3 reads CASSLVGGPEAFF. CDR3 in DNA: TGCGCCAGCAGCTTGGTCGGGGGACCTGAAGCTTTCTTT.

The rearrangement links TRBV20-1 to TRBJ2-7, with 7 bases fitting TRBD2. The CDR3 is 14 residues long. The J segment lost 4 bases and the V segment lost 0 bases, leaving 6 bases of the junction unmatched. Germline CDR1 is DFQATT and CDR2 is SNEGSKA (reference sequence). CDR3 amino acids: CSARDDSAGYEQYF. CDR3 DNA: TGCAGTGCTAGAGATGATTCAGCGGGGTACGAGCAGTACTTC.

In this sample, this clonotype turned up many times. This chain uses TRBV20-1 with TRBJ1-1; perhaps TRBD1 as D (5 bases). V shed 0 bases and J shed 6 bases, with 11 bases lying between them. CDR3 length equals 13 residues. Per germline, CDR1 DFQATT and CDR2 SNEGSKA (reference sequence). The DNA of the CDR3 is TGCAGTGCTAGAGATGGGGGTCGCGCTGAAGCTTTCTTT. Translated, it gives CSARDGGRAEAFF.

This clonotype showed up just once. Given a much more abundant clone one base away, this may be a read error. The chain is built from TRBV27 and TRBJ2-7; 7 nucleotides line up with TRBD1. CDR1 is MNHEY, CDR2 SMNVEV, per germline (reference sequence). The CDR3 totals 16 residues. CDR3 region: CTSSLGTGTAFYEQYF. The CDR3 DNA follows: TGTACCAGCAGTTTAGGAACCGGGACAGCCTTCTACGAGCAGTACTTC.

This clonotype was seen at least ten times. This chain connects TRBV3-1 to TRBJ1-1; D unclear. Trimming took 0 bases from V and 4 from J, leaving 9 bases between them. Germline V gene sequence: CDR1 LGHDT, CDR2 YNNKEL (reference sequence). CDR3 length: 14 amino acids. CDR3 in DNA: TGTGCCAGCAGCCAAGATCTGTGGGGCACTGAAGCTTTCTTT. It translates to CASSQDLWGTEAFF.

In its sample, this clonotype was seen many times. This chain joins TRBV6-1 and TRBJ1-4, with 10 bases fitting TRBD1. The germline V gene has CDR1 MNHNS and CDR2 SASEGT. With V trimmed by 6 bases and J by 7 bases, 5 bases remained unmatched. The CDR3 runs 14 residues. The CDR3: CASSEWTGGEKLFF. The CDR3 DNA is TGTGCCAGCAGCGAATGGACAGGGGGTGAAAAACTGTTTTTT.

This clonotype was detected a few times. The rearrangement links TRBV28 to TRBJ2-1, with 9 bases that match TRBD2. Germline CDR1 is MDHEN and CDR2 is SYDVKM. V lost 6 bases and J lost 7; bases outside the gene matches: 16. The CDR3 has 17 amino acids. This chain's CDR3 is CASSGGGLADEMNEQFF. The CDR3 DNA reads as TGTGCCAGCAGCGGGGGGGGACTAGCTGATGAAATGAATGAGCAGTTCTTC.

This clonotype was observed a handful of times. V gene TRBV6-5 combines with J gene TRBJ1-6, with 7 bases lining up with TRBD1. V gave up 6 bases and J gave up 7 bases; unmatched junction bases: 6. Germline CDR1 is MNHEY and CDR2 is SVGAGI. The CDR3 consists of 14 residues. CDR3 DNA: TGTGCCAGCAGCTACAGACAGGGAAATTCACCCCTCCACTTT. Translation: CASSYRQGNSPLHF.

This clonotype was counted ten times or more. J is TRBJ2-1 and V is TRBV20-1, with 12 bases identical to TRBD2. In germline, CDR1 is DFQATT, CDR2 SNEGSKA (reference sequence). Germline trimming cut 1 base from V and 7 bases from J; bases unmatched to any gene: 5. This CDR3 has 15 residues. In DNA form, the CDR3 reads TGCAGTGCTAGAGTATCTAGCGGGGGGGGGAATGAGCAGTTCTTC. Protein: CSARVSSGGGNEQFF.

The chain recombines TRBV27 with TRBJ1-1; perhaps TRBD1 as D (6 bases). Germline assignment: CDR1 MNHEY and CDR2 SMNVEV (reference sequence). V shed 6 bases and J shed 1 base, with 18 bases lying between them. CDR3 length: 16 amino acids. The CDR3 DNA follows: TGTGCCAGCAGCCCGAGAACAGGGCAGGGGAACACTGAAGCTTTCTTT. Translating it yields CASSPRTGQGNTEAFF.

V gene TRBV19 combines with J gene TRBJ2-3; 10 nucleotides line up with TRBD2. From germline, CDR1 is LNHDA and CDR2 SQIVND (reference sequence). The ends lost 9 bases at V and 0 bases at J; junction bases unmatched: 9. The CDR3 sequence is 16 residues long. The CDR3 here is CARQNTTSGSTDTQYF. CDR3 bases: TGTGCCAGACAAAATACGACTAGCGGGAGCACAGATACGCAGTATTTT.

The table lists this clonotype with many counts. This chain joins TRBV20-1 and TRBJ2-1; D not certain. V dropped 1 base and J dropped 4 bases, with 8 bases sitting between them. The CDR3 has 13 residues. Germline lookup yields CDR1 DFQATT and CDR2 SNEGSKA (reference sequence). CDR3 in DNA: TGCAGTGCTAGAGTCACCCGGTACAATGAGCAGTTCTTC. Protein: CSARVTRYNEQFF.

This clonotype has ten or more counts. The chain carries TRBV29-1 and TRBJ2-1, with 7 bases fitting TRBD1. The germline V gene encodes CDR1 SQVTM and CDR2 ANQGSEA. Trimming removed 6 bases from V and 3 bases from J; junction bases left unmatched: 8. The CDR3 extends over 14 amino acids. The DNA of the CDR3 is TGCAGCGTCAACTCCGGGACAGACTACAATGAGCAGTTCTTC. It is translated as CSVNSGTDYNEQFF.

The CDR3 nucleotides are TGTGCCAGCAGGGGGACAGGGGAACACTACGAGCAGTACTTC. The encoded protein is CASRGTGEHYEQYF. The chain recombines TRBV2 with TRBJ2-7; 10 bases align to TRBD1. Germline CDR1 reads SNHLY; CDR2 reads FYNNEI. The CDR3 covers 14 residues. The junction had 5 bases not matched to a gene; V was cut back by 6 bases and J by 3 bases.

In this sample, this clonotype turned up many times. This chain joins TRBV3-1 and TRBJ1-4, with 7 bases that match TRBD1. The CDR3 runs to 15 residues. Per the germline V gene, CDR1 is LGHDT and CDR2 is YNNKEL (reference sequence). V gave up 4 bases and J gave up 8 bases; unmatched junction bases: 10. CDR3 nucleotides: TGTGCCAGCAGCCGGACCCACGGGACAGCAGAAAAACTGTTTTTT. Its translation is CASSRTHGTAEKLFF.